Shown below are 8 T cell receptor beta chains from a single sample sequenced in a study of human T cells and chemical hapten exposure. TCRdb reanalysed the RACE reads using MiXCR and keeps one entry per CDR3 protein. Of about 340,000 distinct CDR3 sequences listed, 6% to 8.5% were seen once; the top ten hold 8.4%. As for time point: patch test 1, 2 weeks after DPC sensitization. Treatment meaning: therapeutic diphenylcyclopropenone sensitization with weekly scalp DPC. The source material was whole blood, sampled in connection with sensitization to the hapten diphenylcyclopropenone (DPC). These receptors were obtained from a woman under 30 with alopecia areata. Some clones in this sample may be carry-over from other donors' samples.

This clonotype was observed many times. The chain joins TRBV29-1 to TRBJ2-4; D is unresolved. The germline gives CDR1 SQVTM, CDR2 ANQGSEA. Trimming took off 0 bases at V and 9 bases at J, with 9 bases between the two ends. This CDR3 has 12 amino acids. The CDR3 spells CSVEDVDGIQYF. The CDR3 region has the DNA TGCAGCGTTGAAGATGTGGACGGCATTCAGTACTTC.

The J gene is TRBJ2-5, the V gene TRBV2, with 11 bases aligning to TRBD2. CDR3 length: 13 amino acids. J was trimmed by 3 bases and V by 6 bases; bases with no gene match: 0. Germline assignment: CDR1 SNHLY and CDR2 FYNNEI. CDR3 DNA sequence: TGTGCCAGCAGACTAGCGGGGGAAGAGACCCAGTACTTC. This gives the protein CASRLAGEETQYF.

In its sample, this clonotype was seen many times. CDR3 nucleotide sequence: TGTGCCAGCAGCAGAGCGGGACAGCTTGAGCAGTTCTTC. This sequence encodes CASSRAGQLEQFF. This chain uses TRBV9 with TRBJ2-1; tentatively, D is TRBD1 or TRBD2 (7 bases each). Germline V gene sequence: CDR1 SGDLS, CDR2 YYNGEE. The CDR3 consists of 13 residues. V lost 4 bases and J 9 bases, leaving 14 bases between the germline ends.

This clonotype was recorded a few times. This chain uses TRBV4-3 with TRBJ2-5, with 8 bases matching TRBD2. The germline CDR1 and CDR2 sequences are LGHNA and YSLEER. The CDR3 spans 16 residues. V trimming: 0 bases; J trimming: 7 bases; junction bases outside the gene matches: 10. CDR3 nucleotide sequence: TGCGCCAGCAGCCAAGATCGGACAGCCGGGGGGGGGACCCAGTACTTC. It encodes CASSQDRTAGGGTQYF.

This clonotype was seen a handful of times. The genes are TRBV6-1 and TRBJ1-5; 11 bases agree with TRBD1. From germline, CDR1 is MNHNS and CDR2 SASEGT. The CDR3 contains 14 residues. With 6 bases clipped from V and 7 bases from J, the junction kept 5 bases outside the gene matches. The CDR3 sequence: CASRGQGGGQPQHF. CDR3 in DNA: TGTGCCAGCAGGGGACAGGGGGGCGGACAGCCCCAGCATTTT.

The chain recombines TRBV28 with TRBJ2-7, with 7 bases that match TRBD1. Germline V gives CDR1 MDHEN, CDR2 SYDVKM. The CDR3 runs to 14 residues. The V gene end was trimmed by 6 bases and the J gene end by 0 bases; junction bases not matched to a gene: 5. CDR3 loop: CASSAGTASYEQYF. The CDR3 nucleotides are TGTGCCAGCAGCGCCGGGACAGCCTCCTACGAGCAGTACTTC. Looking up the rest from reference TRBV28 and TRBJ2-7 gives the full variable domain: DVKVTQSSRYLVKRTGEKVFLECVQDMDHENMFWYRQDPGLGLRLIYFSYDVKMKEKGDIPEGYSVSREKKERFSLILESASTNQTSMYLCASSAGTASYEQYFGPGTRLTVT.

This clonotype was seen repeatedly, ten times or more. The junction departs from the called germline gene at one end, perhaps through a read error. The rearrangement links TRBV7-2 to TRBJ1-4, with D perhaps matching TRBD1 (6 bases). The CDR3 consists of 14 residues. Germline assignment: CDR1 SGHTA and CDR2 FQGNSA. CDR3 amino acids: CASSRGGTSEKLFF. CDR3 bases: TGTGCCAGCAGCCGAGGGGGGACTAGTGAAAAACTGTTTTTT.

This clonotype was seen a handful of times. V is TRBV7-2 and J is TRBJ1-1, with 7 bases aligning to TRBD1. CDR3 length: 14 residues. CDR1 is SGHTA, CDR2 FQGNSA, per germline. The V segment lost 5 bases and the J segment 5 bases; nucleotides outside the gene matches: 8. CDR3 nucleotide sequence: TGTGCCAGCAGCGGAGGGAGGGGGCAAACTGAAGCTTTCTTT. Its translation is CASSGGRGQTEAFF. Based on the CDR3 plus reference TRBV7-2 and TRBJ1-1, the full variable domain is GAGVSQSPSNKVTEKGKDVELRCDPISGHTALYWYRQSLGQGLEFLIYFQGNSAPDKSGLPSDRFSAERTGGSVSTLTIQRTQQEDSAVYLCASSGGRGQTEAFFGQGTRLTVV.